Shown below are 20 T cell receptor beta chains from a single sample sequenced in a study of blood T cell repertoires in COVID-19 (TCRdb year 2020). Receptor amplification or capture employed the immunoSEQ multiplex PCR assay. TCRdb obtained this table from immuneACCESS and retained in-frame rearrangements with V and J assigned. These tables miss some clones; where compared with another copy, unresolved V genes account for less than half of the shortfall, and the remainder is unexplained. For this sample the table gives approximately 210,000 clones, of which more than 75% were detected only once. In total, the top ten clones hold roughly 12% of the sample. The sequenced sample consisted of peripheral blood. Receptors were obtained from a woman between 40 and 55 years old with acute or convalescent COVID-19.

The chain recombines TRBV7-7 with TRBJ1-2; tentative D call: TRBD1 (5 bases). Per the germline V gene, CDR1 is SSHAT and CDR2 is FNYEAQ (reference sequence). The CDR3 length is 15 residues. Deletions cut 3 bases from V and 4 bases from J, with 15 bases between. CDR3 sequence (DNA): TGTGCCAGCAGCTTTGTACAGGAGTCTTTCTATGGCTACACCTTC. As protein: CASSFVQESFYGYTF. The complete variable domain, with remaining parts taken from reference TRBV7-7 and TRBJ1-2, reads GAGVSQSPRYKVTKRGQDVTLRCDPISSHATLYWYQQALGQGPEFLTYFNYEAQPDKSGLPSDRFSAERPEGSISTLTIQRTEQRDSAMYRCASSFVQESFYGYTFGSGTRLTVV.

This rearrangement joins TRBV6-5 to TRBJ1-4; D call uncertain. This CDR3 is 15 amino acids long. Trimming cost V 0 bases and J 8 bases, with 13 bases left between them. Looked up from germline, CDR1 is MNHEY and CDR2 is SVGAGI. The CDR3 sequence: CASSYSTGGGEKLFF. In DNA form, the CDR3 reads TGTGCCAGCAGTTACTCGACGGGTGGCGGGGAAAAACTGTTTTTT.

V and J are TRBV6-2 or TRBV6-3 and TRBJ2-7; D is uncertain. CDR3 size: 13 residues. The germline V gene encodes CDR1 MNHEY and CDR2 SVGEGT. V lost 4 bases and J lost 4, with 11 bases in between. The CDR3 loop is CASSFIPEYEQYF. In DNA form, the CDR3 reads TGTGCCAGCAGTTTCATCCCTGAGTACGAGCAGTACTTC.

The V and J genes are TRBV7-9 and TRBJ2-4, with D possibly matching TRBD1 (5 bases). Trimming removed 1 base from V and 7 bases from J, with 11 bases in between. There are 14 residues in the CDR3. The germline V gene encodes CDR1 SEHNR and CDR2 FQNEAQ (reference sequence). CDR3 sequence (DNA): TGTGCCAGCAGCTTAGGTCAGGGTACCAACATTCAGTACTTC. It specifies CASSLGQGTNIQYF.

This clone was counted many times. V gene TRBV12-3 or TRBV12-4 combines with J gene TRBJ2-1; 7 bases fit TRBD1. The CDR3 runs to 13 residues. Trimming at V came to 3 bases and at J to 12 bases, leaving 8 bases not matched to a gene. The CDR3 DNA reads as TGTGCCAGCAGTTTGGTTCGACAGGGAGCGCAGTTCTTC. It encodes CASSLVRQGAQFF.

The chain recombines TRBV10-3 with TRBJ1-1; 8 bases align to TRBD1. Germline V gene lookup returns CDR1 ENHRY and CDR2 SYGVKD. The V gene end was trimmed by 11 bases and the J gene end by 8 bases; junction bases not matched to a gene: 10. The CDR3 is 12 amino acids. Here the CDR3 reads CAAQNRGGEAFF. CDR3 coding DNA: TGTGCCGCTCAAAACAGGGGGGGGGAAGCTTTCTTT.

The rearrangement links TRBV12-3 or TRBV12-4 to TRBJ1-1; D is uncertain. This CDR3 region has 13 residues. The CDR3 is CATTPPMNTEAFF. CDR3 nucleotide sequence: TGTGCGACGACTCCGCCTATGAACACTGAAGCTTTCTTT.

Notes on this clone: Sequence at one end of the junction differs from germline and may be a read error. V is TRBV4-3 and J is TRBJ2-1; 7 bases map to TRBD2. The CDR3 runs 13 residues. Germline assignment: CDR1 LGHNA and CDR2 YSLEER. CDR3 nucleotide sequence: TGCGCCAGCAGCCCCAAGACGGGACTATACTCGATCTTC. Its translation is CASSPKTGLYSIF.

The V call is TRBV4-3, the J call TRBJ2-7, with TRBD2 matching 12 bases. The CDR3 extends over 15 amino acids. V was clipped by 6 bases and J by 4 bases; unmatched bases: 7. Germline CDR1 LGHNA, CDR2 YSLEER. The CDR3 DNA reads TGCGCCAGCAGAAGAAGACTAGCGGGAGTATACGAGCAGTACTTC. It is translated as CASRRRLAGVYEQYF.

The chain joins TRBV6-5 to TRBJ2-7; 8 bases are a match to TRBD2. Trimming took 2 bases from V and 3 from J; bases not matched to a gene: 0. From germline, CDR1 is MNHEY and CDR2 SVGAGI. The CDR3 is 13 amino acids. DNA of the CDR3: TGTGCCAGCAGTTACGGGACTAGCTACGAGCAGTACTTC. Encoded protein: CASSYGTSYEQYF.

The chain combines TRBV19 with TRBJ1-1; D possibly corresponds to TRBD1 (6 bases). This CDR3 is built from 18 residues. Germline loops: CDR1 LNHDA, CDR2 SQIVND (reference sequence). The V end lost 7 bases, the J end lost 6 bases, and 30 bases lay between the germline ends. The CDR3 sequence is CASNGPNLGQNGRAEAFF. CDR3 nucleotides: TGTGCCAGTAATGGGCCAAACCTAGGACAGAATGGTCGCGCTGAAGCTTTCTTT.

The V gene is TRBV20-1, the J gene TRBJ2-1; 8 bases match TRBD2. The length of the CDR3 is 13 residues. V lost 3 bases to trimming and J lost 4 bases; unmatched junction nucleotides: 2. The germline V gene has CDR1 DFQATT and CDR2 SNEGSKA (reference sequence). CDR3 bases: TGCAGTGCTAGTAGCGGGATGTACAATGAGCAGTTCTTC. Translating it yields CSASSGMYNEQFF.

CDR3 amino acids: CASSFGGPRQETQYF. Written as DNA, the CDR3 is TGTGCCAGCAGCTTCGGGGGGCCGAGGCAAGAGACCCAGTACTTC. The V and J genes are TRBV7-9 and TRBJ2-5; D might be TRBD2 (7 bases). V was clipped by 3 bases and J by 2 bases, with 13 bases between them. CDR3 length: 15 amino acids. Germline CDR1 and CDR2: SEHNR and FQNEAQ (reference sequence).

This clone has a count of ten or more. This chain connects TRBV4-3 to TRBJ1-4, with 9 bases matching TRBD1. After removal of 1 base from V and 7 bases from J, the junction contained 4 bases not matched to a gene. The CDR3 sequence is 15 residues long. From germline, CDR1 is LGHNA and CDR2 YSLEER. CDR3: CASSQGQGEAEKLFF. The CDR3 bases are TGCGCCAGCAGCCAAGGACAGGGGGAGGCTGAAAAACTGTTTTTT.

The chain combines TRBV5-5 with TRBJ1-4; 10 nucleotides line up with TRBD1. With V trimmed by 3 bases and J by 7 bases, 3 bases remained unmatched. This CDR3 comprises 14 residues. Germline CDR1 is SGHKS and CDR2 is YYEKEE (reference sequence). DNA for the CDR3: TGTGCCAGCAGCTCTAGGACAGGGGGTGAAAAACTGTTTTTT. It encodes CASSSRTGGEKLFF. Filled out from reference TRBV5-5 and TRBJ1-4, the complete variable domain reads DAGVTQSPTHLIKTRGQQVTLRCSPISGHKSVSWYQQVLGQGPQFIFQYYEKEERGRGNFPDRFSARQFPNYSSELNVNALLLGDSALYLCASSSRTGGEKLFFGSGTQLSVL.

This chain connects TRBV6-2 or TRBV6-3 to TRBJ2-6; D is unclear. Germline V gene sequence: CDR1 MNHEY, CDR2 SVGEGT. The CDR3 extends over 15 amino acids. V was clipped by 3 bases and J by 0 bases, with 6 bases between them. The CDR3 loop is CASSYSSSGANVLTF. The CDR3 DNA sequence: TGTGCCAGCAGTTATAGCTCCTCTGGGGCCAACGTCCTGACTTTC.

This sequence joins TRBV10-2 and TRBJ2-3, with TRBD2 matching 14 bases. The CDR3 covers 17 residues. Germline lookup yields CDR1 WSHSY and CDR2 SAAADI. V dropped 6 bases and J dropped 2; count of bases not matched to a gene: 7. CDR3 amino acids: CASSRGTSGSPTDTQYF. For the CDR3, the DNA is TGCGCCAGCAGCCGCGGGACTAGCGGGAGCCCCACAGATACGCAGTATTTT.

The genes are TRBV12-3 or TRBV12-4 and TRBJ1-2, with D tentatively TRBD1 (6 bases). CDR3 length: 13 amino acids. The V end was cut by 7 bases, the J end by 8 bases, with 17 bases between. CDR3 DNA: TGTGCCAGCACCCAAACAGGGCTTGGCGGCTACACCTTC. Amino acids: CASTQTGLGGYTF.

This clone was observed a handful of times. The rearrangement links TRBV10-1 to TRBJ1-1; D is ambiguous. CDR1 and CDR2 from the germline V gene are WNHNN and SYGVQD (reference sequence). Trimming shortened V by 3 bases and J by 5 bases, and 4 bases separated the two germline ends. The CDR3 spans 11 residues. CDR3 sequence: CASSDRTEAFF. The DNA for the CDR3 is TGCGCCAGCAGTGACAGGACTGAAGCTTTCTTT.

V is TRBV29-1 and J is TRBJ1-1, with TRBD1 as a possible D gene (6 bases). The V end was cut by 3 bases, the J end by 5 bases, with 19 bases between. CDR1 is SQVTM, CDR2 ANQGSEA, per germline. The CDR3 has 15 amino acids. The chain's CDR3 is CSVDPHGGRRTEAFF. The CDR3 bases are TGCAGCGTTGACCCCCACGGGGGGCGACGGACTGAAGCTTTCTTT.